This is a list of T cell receptor beta chains from one sample in a study of chemoradiotherapy in HPV16-positive cancers. The data were produced by immunoSEQ multiplex PCR, yet TCRdb's version contains in-frame clones alone and is incomplete. The sample has about 14,000 clones, roughly 79% seen once. The sample was collected from a patient who underwent chemoradiotherapy. Receptor source: a human donor with HPV-associated anogenital cancer. The CDR3 runs from the conserved cysteine through the conserved F or W. Each record gives: D gene, J gene, V gene, clone size, CDR3 protein, CDR3 DNA. D genes are given only for firm matches. For some rows the clone size is stated as once, few or many, or as a class when expanded; others skip it.

>.|TRBJ1-1|TRBV5-4|.
CASSRASDGEAFF
TGTGCCAGCAGCCGAGCCTCCGACGGTGAAGCTTTCTTT
>.|TRBJ1-5|TRBV7-8|.
CASSSQTEVGQPQHF
TGTGCCAGCAGCTCCCAGACAGAAGTTGGACAGCCCCAGCATTTT
>TRBD2|TRBJ2-2|TRBV7-2|few
CASSLVGAGGHFTGELFF
TGTGCCAGCAGCTTAGTAGGAGCGGGAGGGCACTTCACCGGGGAGCTGTTTTTT
>TRBD2|TRBJ2-7|TRBV14|few
CASSRGLAGEQYF
TGTGCCAGCAGCCGTGGACTAGCGGGAGAGCAGTACTTC
>.|TRBJ1-3|TRBV11-3|.
CASSYEGAGNTIYF
TGTGCCAGCAGCTATGAAGGAGCTGGAAACACCATATATTTT
>.|TRBJ1-1|TRBV19|.
CASSRVASGTWAFF
TGTGCCAGTAGTAGGGTTGCGTCCGGGACCTGGGCTTTCTTT
>.|TRBJ2-5|TRBV28|.
CASSLSGAQETQYF
TGTGCCAGCAGCCTGTCTGGAGCCCAAGAGACCCAGTACTTC
>TRBD1|TRBJ2-1|TRBV28|.
CASSLRTGNNEQFF
TGTGCCAGCAGTCTCAGGACAGGGAACAATGAGCAGTTCTTC
>.|TRBJ2-1|TRBV5-1|.
CASTTGLYNEQFF
TGCGCCAGCACTACGGGACTCTACAATGAGCAGTTCTTC
>TRBD1|TRBJ1-4|TRBV2|.
CASSEFGEYRGEKLFF
TGTGCCAGCAGTGAGTTTGGGGAATACAGGGGTGAAAAACTGTTTTTT
>.|TRBJ2-5|TRBV19|few
CASSIQEGETQYF
TGTGCCAGTAGTATCCAGGAGGGGGAGACCCAGTACTTC
>.|TRBJ1-5|TRBV6-6|.
CASSFPDGQPQHF
TGTGCCAGCAGTTTCCCGGATGGACAGCCCCAGCATTTT
>.|TRBJ1-1|TRBV6-5|.
CASRFTATARTEAFF
TGTGCCAGCAGATTCACAGCGACCGCCCGCACTGAAGCTTTCTTT
>TRBD2|TRBJ2-2|TRBV11-2|few
CASSFNGGRAGELFF
TGTGCCAGCAGCTTTAACGGCGGGAGGGCCGGGGAGCTGTTTTTT
>.|TRBJ1-1|TRBV6-1|.
CASSEAGRGPDHTEAFF
TGTGCCAGCAGTGAAGCGGGGAGGGGCCCCGACCACACTGAAGCTTTCTTT
>.|TRBJ2-1|TRBV7-8|.
CASSLRDRGNEQFF
TGTGCCAGCAGCTTACGAGATCGCGGCAATGAGCAGTTCTTC
>.|TRBJ2-5|TRBV10-2|once
CASKVSPGRGTQYF
TGCGCCAGCAAGGTTTCCCCCGGGAGAGGGACCCAGTACTTC
>TRBD1|TRBJ2-2|TRBV5-1|once
CASMGQGAHGELFF
TGCGCCAGCATGGGACAGGGGGCGCATGGCGAGCTGTTTTTT
>TRBD1|TRBJ1-1|TRBV16|.
CASSLSGQGAKGEAFF
TGTGCCAGCAGCCTTTCTGGACAGGGGGCTAAGGGTGAAGCTTTCTTT
>TRBD1|TRBJ1-2|TRBV5-4|.
CASSSDPGQSNYGYTF
TGTGCCAGCAGCTCAGATCCGGGACAGTCTAACTATGGCTACACCTTC
>TRBD2|TRBJ2-1|TRBV11-2|.
CASSLGPTSKEQFF
TGTGCCAGCAGCTTAGGACCGACTAGCAAGGAGCAGTTCTTC
>.|TRBJ2-5|TRBV11-3|.
CASGTETQYF
TGTGCCAGCGGGACGGAGACCCAGTACTTC
>.|TRBJ2-3|TRBV7-3|few
CASSSDPTGTQYF
TGTGCCAGCAGCTCGGACCCTACGGGTACGCAGTATTTT
>.|TRBJ2-7|TRBV11-3|.
CASSLDHRDMWHGQYF
TGTGCCAGCAGCCTAGATCACCGTGACATGTGGCATGGGCAGTACTTC
>.|TRBJ2-1|TRBV7-7|few
CASSLAGGDEQFF
TGTGCTAGCAGCTTAGCAGGTGGGGATGAGCAGTTCTTC
>.|TRBJ2-1|TRBV27|.
CASRLYNEQFF
TGTGCCAGCAGGCTATACAATGAGCAGTTCTTC
>TRBD2|TRBJ2-3|TRBV10-2|.
CASSESGLAGVTDTQYF
TGCGCCAGCAGTGAGTCAGGGCTAGCGGGAGTCACAGATACGCAGTATTTT
>.|TRBJ2-1|TRBV18|.
CASSSDSPRFNEQFF
TGTGCCAGCTCTTCGGACAGCCCCCGTTTCAATGAGCAGTTCTTC
>.|TRBJ1-1|TRBV6-6|few
CASSRDSYTEAFF
TGTGCCAGCAGTCGAGACAGCTACACTGAAGCTTTCTTT
>TRBD1|TRBJ2-1|TRBV29-1|.
CSALVILQGEQFF
TGCAGCGCATTGGTTATATTACAGGGGGAGCAGTTCTTC
>TRBD2|TRBJ2-1|TRBV6-1|.
CASRSGLAGFNEQFF
TGTGCCAGCAGGTCGGGACTAGCGGGATTCAATGAGCAGTTCTTC
>.|TRBJ2-2|TRBV5-5|.
CASSLAHESAGELFF
TGTGCCAGCAGCTTGGCCCACGAGAGCGCCGGGGAGCTGTTTTTT
>.|TRBJ1-1|TRBV29-1|once
CSSKRGGQNTEAFF
TGCAGCTCGAAGCGAGGAGGGCAAAACACTGAAGCTTTCTTT
>TRBD1|TRBJ2-5|TRBV5-6|.
CASSVGRDRSQETQYF
TGTGCCAGCAGCGTTGGCCGGGACAGATCCCAAGAGACCCAGTACTTC
>TRBD2|TRBJ2-7|TRBV30|.
CALRNSGSGLYEQYF
TGTGCCTTACGGAACAGCGGGAGCGGGTTGTACGAGCAGTACTTC
>.|TRBJ2-5|TRBV11-2|few
CASSLRPGQETQYF
TGTGCCAGCAGCCTACGGCCGGGACAAGAGACCCAGTACTTC
>.|TRBJ1-2|TRBV7-9|few
CASSSQGFQGYTF
TGTGCCAGCAGCTCGCAGGGTTTTCAAGGCTACACCTTC
>TRBD2|TRBJ2-7|TRBV29-1|.
CSVDNDGTTIYEQYF
TGCAGCGTTGATAACGACGGGACTACTATCTACGAGCAGTACTTC
>TRBD1|TRBJ1-4|TRBV7-8|.
CASSLLEGDRANEKLFF
TGTGCCAGCAGCTTACTAGAGGGGGACAGGGCGAACGAAAAACTGTTTTTT
>TRBD1|TRBJ2-1|TRBV7-2|.
CASSLDRGYNEQFF
TGTGCCAGCAGCTTAGACAGGGGGTACAATGAGCAGTTCTTC
>.|TRBJ1-1|TRBV10-3|few
CAISPNPVNTEAFF
TGTGCCATCAGTCCAAACCCCGTGAACACTGAAGCTTTCTTT
>.|TRBJ2-1|TRBV5-6|once
CASSLGAGNYNEQFF
TGTGCCAGCAGCTTGGGGGCGGGAAACTACAATGAGCAGTTCTTC
>.|TRBJ1-2|TRBV4-1|.
CASSPGAGGTYGYTF
TGCGCCAGCAGCCCGGGAGCCGGGGGGACCTATGGCTACACCTTC
>TRBD1|TRBJ2-3|TRBV4-2|.
CASSQEDRGQSPDTQYF
TGTGCCAGCAGCCAAGAAGACAGGGGTCAGTCCCCAGATACGCAGTATTTT
>.|TRBJ1-5|TRBV5-1|.
CASSADIGGNQPQHF
TGCGCCAGCAGCGCCGACATCGGAGGGAATCAGCCCCAGCATTTT
>.|TRBJ2-7|TRBV30|once
CAWGRVGGAEQYF
TGTGCCTGGGGTCGTGTAGGGGGGGCCGAGCAGTACTTC
>TRBD1|TRBJ1-1|TRBV27|.
CASSPPTGVNTEAFF
TGTGCCAGCAGTCCCCCGACAGGGGTTAACACTGAAGCTTTCTTT
>TRBD1|TRBJ2-1|TRBV19|.
CASRTGGGLYNEQFF
TGTGCCAGTCGGACAGGTGGCGGCCTTTACAATGAGCAGTTCTTC
>.|TRBJ1-5|TRBV18|few
CASSPGLDQPQHF
TGTGCCAGCTCACCTGGGCTTGATCAGCCCCAGCATTTT
>.|TRBJ1-4|TRBV4-1|.
CASSQAGGKLFF
TGCGCCAGCAGCCAAGCGGGCGGTAAACTGTTTTTT
>.|TRBJ1-5|TRBV19|.
CASSIEGNQPQHF
TGTGCCAGTAGTATAGAAGGCAATCAGCCCCAGCATTTT